A single TCR beta chain is shown here with its context. Antigen specificity is unknown. This entry comes from a study of cytomegalovirus exposure and HLA in healthy donors. Whole-study context: In a later analysis, the 120 or so validation repertoires were reported to have used the same platform as the roughly 610 first-cohort repertoires. General study findings and limits: Among TCR sequences, most were rare, though some public TCRs appeared in many donors. It was reportedly the case that the classifier diagnosed cytomegalovirus status with high specificity and sensitivity. The authors confirmed in vitro that a few CMV-associated chains were specific for CMV antigens.

CDR1 and CDR2 (germline): SNHLY, FYNNEI. V was pared by 5 bases and J by 5 bases, with 12 bases between. This CDR3 region has 13 residues. Clones were sequenced by immunoSEQ multiplex PCR, and TCRdb holds only the in-frame ones, with some missing. The data contain some 140,000 clones, 80% to 90% of them seen just once; the ten biggest clones take up under 8%. Sample: PBMCs. The origin of this receptor is a woman in her 30s in good health and CMV-seropositive. The gene calls are TRBV2 and TRBJ1-1; TRBD1 might be the D (6 bases). The CDR3 DNA reads TGTGCCAGCAGTAGTACAGGGTTAACTGAAGCTTTCTTT. Translated, it gives CASSSTGLTEAFF. Full variable domain (rest looked up from reference TRBV2 and TRBJ1-1): EPEVTQTPSHQVTQMGQEVILRCVPISNHLYFYWYRQILGQKVEFLVSFYNNEISEKSEIFDDQFSVERPDGSNFTLKIRSTKLEDSAMYFCASSSTGLTEAFFGQGTRLTVV.